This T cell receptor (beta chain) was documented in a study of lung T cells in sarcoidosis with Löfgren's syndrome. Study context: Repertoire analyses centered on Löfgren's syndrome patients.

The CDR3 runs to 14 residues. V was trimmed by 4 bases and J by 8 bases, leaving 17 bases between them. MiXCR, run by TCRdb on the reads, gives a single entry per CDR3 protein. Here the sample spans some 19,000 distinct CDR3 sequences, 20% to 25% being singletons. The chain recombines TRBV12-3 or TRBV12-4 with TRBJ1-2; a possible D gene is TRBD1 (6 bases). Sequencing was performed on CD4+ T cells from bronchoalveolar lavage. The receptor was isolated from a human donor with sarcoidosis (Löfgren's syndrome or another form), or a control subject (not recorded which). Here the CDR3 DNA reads TGTGCCAGCAGTTCTCAGGGGCTAGAGAGGGGCTACACCTTC. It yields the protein CASSSQGLERGYTF.